Following are 3 T cell receptor beta chains from one sample sequenced in a study of cytomegalovirus exposure and HLA in healthy donors (dated by TCRdb to 2016 to 2017). Library preparation employed the immunoSEQ multiplex PCR assay. TCRdb limited this immuneACCESS table to in-frame rearrangements with V and J called. A share of clones is missing; checked studies link under half to unresolved V genes, and the rest is unexplained. The sample includes tens of thousands of clones, with around 95% observed a single time. In total, the top ten clones hold 1.5% to 2% of the sample. The source material was PBMCs. These receptors all stem from a woman between 18 and 30 years old in good health and CMV-seropositive.

The chain carries TRBV9 and TRBJ2-1, with D maybe TRBD2 (7 bases). V shed 1 base and J shed 4 bases, with 12 bases lying between them. Germline V gene sequence: CDR1 SGDLS, CDR2 YYNGEE. CDR3 length: 15 residues. The CDR3 DNA follows: TGTGCCAGCAGCGTACTAGGGGGGGTTTACAATGAGCAGTTCTTC. Encoded protein: CASSVLGGVYNEQFF.

This clone was observed a handful of times. This chain connects TRBV9 to TRBJ2-5; 13 bases fit TRBD2. This CDR3 spans 16 amino acids. J gave up 4 bases and V 3 bases, and 6 bases lay outside the gene matches. Germline CDR1 SGDLS, CDR2 YYNGEE. The CDR3, as DNA: TGTGCCAGCAGCGACGGGACTAGCGGGATCGGAGAGACCCAGTACTTC. As protein: CASSDGTSGIGETQYF.

This chain links TRBV6-5 with TRBJ2-7, with D maybe TRBD2 (5 bases). CDR3 length equals 14 residues. Germline V gene lookup returns CDR1 MNHEY and CDR2 SVGAGI. V was shortened by 7 bases and J by 0 bases, with 13 bases between the two germline ends. The CDR3 nucleotides are TGTGCCAGCACTCTCCATGGGAGCTCCTACGAGCAGTACTTC. This gives the protein CASTLHGSSYEQYF.